The present entry profiles one T cell receptor beta chain with its context. Its antigen remains unknown. This sample was included in a study of graft-versus-host responses after intestinal transplantation. Background on the study: Induction with anti-thymocyte globulin, then tacrolimus and steroids for around three years, was given to all recipients. Study outcomes and limitations: The study found high graft-versus-host to host-versus-graft clonal ratios in allografts of patients with graft-donor T cell macrochimerism. Marrow from the recipient contained GvH clones, some of which had appeared first in ileum or blood. Early post-transplant HvG declines showed an association with peak circulating GvH clone levels.

Method: immunoSEQ multiplex PCR; TCRdb's copy keeps in-frame clones and lacks some. The repertoire has 35,000 to 45,000 clones, about 91% of them found once; the top ten carry 3.5% to 5%. This specimen consisted of PBMCs, obtained 524 days after transplant. The source is a human patient who received an intestinal transplant, so some T cells may come from the graft donor.

The CDR3 nucleotides read TGTGCCAGCAGCGTAGGGAGTCTAGCCTCCTACAATGAGCAGTTCTTC. This sequence encodes CASSVGSLASYNEQFF. J is TRBJ2-1 and V is TRBV9; D may be TRBD2 (5 bases). Trimming pared 0 bases from V and 0 bases from J, leaving 10 bases between. This CDR3 spans 16 amino acids. Germline V lookup: CDR1 SGDLS, CDR2 YYNGEE.